These 19 T cell receptor beta chains were all obtained from the same sample, sequenced in a study of post-analysis software for immune sequencing data. Points from the study as a whole: Higher frequency in patients than in controls was seen for about five TRBV segments, with TRBV5-6, TRBV5-1 and TRBV20-1 among them.

Their specific antigens are unknown. Included in the TCR beta cDNA libraries were unique molecular identifiers. Using its own MiXCR run on the PCR reads, TCRdb lists one record per CDR3 protein. This table holds roughly 400,000 distinct CDR3 sequences, about 40% found once. The sequenced material came from blood. Receptors originate from a girl aged 2 to 10 with multiple sclerosis.

The CDR3 region has the DNA TGTGCCAGCAGCCCCCTACCCGGGACAGGGGATTTCTACGAGCAGTACTTC. This codes for CASSPLPGTGDFYEQYF. This rearrangement joins TRBV7-6 to TRBJ2-7; 10 bases fit TRBD1. Trimming at V came to 5 bases and at J to 3 bases, leaving 13 bases not matched to a gene. This CDR3 contains 17 residues. Germline V gene data show CDR1 as SGHVS and CDR2 as FNYEAQ.

The rearrangement uses TRBV7-9 and TRBJ2-3; D is undetermined. In germline, CDR1 is SEHNR, CDR2 FQNEAQ (reference sequence). V lost 1 base, J lost 0 bases, and 8 bases lay in between. CDR3 length: 15 residues. This CDR3 is CASSLGPVSTDTQYF. The CDR3 DNA reads TGTGCCAGCAGCTTAGGACCCGTAAGCACAGATACGCAGTATTTT.

The chain employs TRBV12-3 or TRBV12-4 and TRBJ2-7; 14 bases are shared with TRBD2. Germline trimming cut 5 bases from V and 3 bases from J; bases unmatched to any gene: 6. The CDR3 spans 16 residues. The CDR3 sequence: CASSGLAGGRSYEQYF. The CDR3 region has the DNA TGTGCCAGCAGTGGACTAGCGGGGGGCCGAAGCTACGAGCAGTACTTC.

The rearrangement joins TRBV20-1 to TRBJ1-2; 8 nucleotides match TRBD1. The CDR3 is made up of 14 amino acids. Germline V gene lookup returns CDR1 DFQATT and CDR2 SNEGSKA (reference sequence). The junction had 4 bases not matched to a gene; V was cut back by 1 base and J by 3 bases. CDR3 in DNA: TGCAGTGCTAGAGGGACAGGGATGGACTATGGCTACACCTTC. It yields the protein CSARGTGMDYGYTF.

The genes are TRBV11-2 and TRBJ2-7, with 9 bases lining up with TRBD2. CDR3 size: 18 residues. V was pared by 2 bases and J by 0 bases, with 11 bases of the junction left unmatched. The germline gives CDR1 SGHAT, CDR2 FQNNGV. CDR3 amino acids: CASSLLRLAEPYSYEQYF. CDR3 bases: TGTGCCAGCAGCTTACTCCGACTAGCGGAGCCATACTCCTACGAGCAGTACTTC.

V gene TRBV6-5 combines with J gene TRBJ2-4; TRBD1 matches at 9 bases. CDR3 size: 15 residues. V trimming: 2 bases; J trimming: 5 bases; junction bases outside the gene matches: 4. Germline CDR1 and CDR2: MNHEY and SVGAGI. Written as DNA, the CDR3 is TGTGCCAGCAGTTACCTGGGACAGGGAGAAAACATTCAGTACTTC. Translation gives CASSYLGQGENIQYF.

With respect to this clonotype: The junction and the germline gene differ at one end; a read error may be behind it. The chain uses TRBV3-1 and TRBJ2-5; D gene ambiguous. Germline V gene sequence: CDR1 LGHDT, CDR2 YNNKEL (reference sequence). The CDR3 runs to 19 residues. The CDR3 coding sequence is TGTGCCAGCAGCCAAGGGCAAGGAGCAAAAGCAACGTCCCAAGAGACCCAGTGCTTC. Protein product: CASSQGQGAKATSQETQCF.

The J gene is TRBJ2-2, the V gene TRBV4-2, with TRBD1 as a possible D gene (5 bases). The CDR3 runs 15 residues. Germline CDR1 LGHNA, CDR2 YNFKEQ. Trimming took off 0 bases at V and 7 bases at J, with 12 bases between the two ends. The CDR3, as DNA: TGTGCCAGCAGCCAAGAGACTGGGGCGAACGGGGAGCTGTTTTTT. This sequence encodes CASSQETGANGELFF.

The chain is built from TRBV11-2 and TRBJ2-1, with 10 positions matching TRBD2. The J segment lost 4 bases and the V segment lost 0 bases, leaving 3 bases of the junction unmatched. Germline CDR1 reads SGHAT; CDR2 reads FQNNGV. The CDR3 is 16 amino acids. The CDR3 reads CASSLEGTSVYNEQFF. The DNA of the CDR3 is TGTGCCAGCAGCTTAGAGGGGACTAGCGTATACAATGAGCAGTTCTTC.

This clonotype was observed a few times. The chain combines TRBV5-1 with TRBJ2-4; D gene ambiguous. Trimming took off 0 bases at V and 10 bases at J, with 8 bases between the two ends. The CDR3 runs 12 residues. Germline V CDR1 and CDR2: SGHRS, YFSETQ. The CDR3 loop is CASSLDTAIQYF. The DNA of the CDR3 is TGCGCCAGCAGCTTGGATACAGCAATTCAGTACTTC.

The V and J genes are TRBV12-3 or TRBV12-4 and TRBJ1-2; unclear D gene. The CDR3 has 15 residues. Trimming shortened V by 9 bases and J by 4 bases, and 21 bases separated the two germline ends. CDR3 nucleotide sequence: TGTGCCAGTACGGACGGCAGTAAAAACTTCTATGGCTACACCTTC. The encoded protein is CASTDGSKNFYGYTF.

The chain carries TRBV28 and TRBJ2-7; D uncertain. V was cut by 6 bases and J by 0 bases, with 18 bases left in between. The CDR3 length is 16 residues. Germline V gene lookup returns CDR1 MDHEN and CDR2 SYDVKM. Here the CDR3 DNA reads TGTGCCAGCAGCCTAACCCTACTACGCAGCTCCTACGAGCAGTACTTC. Its translation: CASSLTLLRSSYEQYF.

The chain combines TRBV29-1 with TRBJ1-2; no clear D. The CDR3 extends over 11 amino acids. Trimming removed 4 bases at V and 4 bases at J, with 7 bases between. The germline CDR1 and CDR2 sequences are SQVTM and ANQGSEA. CDR3 region: CSVGSSYGYTF. As DNA, the CDR3 is TGCAGCGTTGGCAGTAGCTATGGCTACACCTTC.

This clonotype was found a few times. The rearrangement uses TRBV20-1 and TRBJ2-1; 8 nucleotides match TRBD2. After removal of 4 bases from V and 7 bases from J, the junction contained 9 bases not matched to a gene. CDR1 is DFQATT, CDR2 SNEGSKA, per germline (reference sequence). The CDR3 extends over 14 amino acids. CDR3 coding DNA: TGCAGTGCTATTCCGGGACTAGGACCGAATGAGCAGTTCTTC. The encoded protein is CSAIPGLGPNEQFF.

The rearrangement joins TRBV14 to TRBJ2-1; a weak D match, TRBD1 (6 bases). This CDR3 has 17 residues. Trimming cost V 0 bases and J 8 bases, with 20 bases left between them. The germline gives CDR1 SGHDN, CDR2 FVKESK. CDR3 residues: CASSQDLRDTLQHEQFF. CDR3 DNA sequence: TGTGCCAGCAGCCAAGATCTTAGGGACACCCTCCAGCATGAGCAGTTCTTC.

The DNA of the CDR3 is TGCGCCAGCAGCGAGCCTAGCGGGTTCTCCTACGAGCAGTACTTC. Protein sequence: CASSEPSGFSYEQYF. This chain links TRBV5-1 with TRBJ2-7, with 8 nucleotides matching TRBD2. The CDR3 has 15 amino acids. The V and J ends lost 4 bases and 0 bases, in that order; junction bases with no gene match: 6. Germline V CDR1 and CDR2: SGHRS, YFSETQ. Looking up the rest from reference TRBV5-1 and TRBJ2-7 gives the full variable domain: KAGVTQTPRYLIKTRGQQVTLSCSPISGHRSVSWYQQTPGQGLQFLFEYFSETQRNKGNFPGRFSGRQFSNSRSEMNVSTLELGDSALYLCASSEPSGFSYEQYFGPGTRLTVT.

This sequence joins TRBV12-3 or TRBV12-4 and TRBJ1-5; D is ambiguous. V shed 3 bases and J shed 4 bases, with 7 bases lying between them. This CDR3 has 13 amino acids. CDR3 coding DNA: TGTGCCAGCAGTTTCGGACGGAATCAGCCCCAGCATTTT. Translation gives CASSFGRNQPQHF.

This chain links TRBV11-2 with TRBJ2-7; D is unclear. Near its end, the DNA agrees better with TRBJ2-5, so the J call may be wrong. CDR1 and CDR2 (germline): SGHAT, FQNNGV. The CDR3 runs 14 residues. The CDR3 loop reads CASSFGPVQETQYF. The CDR3 DNA follows: TGTGCCAGCAGCTTCGGCCCCGTTCAGGAGACCCAGTACTTC.

This clonotype has more than one count but fewer than ten. This rearrangement joins TRBV6-6 to TRBJ2-5, with TRBD2 matching over 7 bases. The CDR3 is made up of 13 amino acids. From germline, CDR1 is MNHNY and CDR2 SVGAGI (reference sequence). V shed 6 bases and J 5 bases; nucleotides not matched to a gene: 6. Here the CDR3 DNA reads TGTGCCAGCAGCCCCGGACTAGGGGAGACCCAGTACTTC. Translating gives CASSPGLGETQYF.